A single sample gave rise to the 19 T cell receptor beta chains below, sequenced in a study of T cell responses to AZD1222 COVID-19 vaccine. TCRdb keeps only in-frame clones here, not all; method: immunoSEQ multiplex PCR. Altogether approximately 220,000 clones are present, about 92% being singletons, with the ten largest covering 0.95% to 1.1%. This material consisted of peripheral blood, taken on day 0 of MenACWY control vaccination. These receptors all come from an adult in good health.

This rearrangement joins TRBV19 to TRBJ1-1, with D possibly being TRBD1 (5 bases). Trimming left V 8 bases short and J 4 bases short, with 11 bases between. Germline-derived CDR1 and CDR2 are LNHDA and SQIVND (reference sequence). The CDR3 is 12 amino acids. The CDR3: CASGGLRTEAFF. CDR3 coding DNA: TGTGCCAGTGGGGGATTACGCACTGAAGCTTTCTTT.

The V gene is TRBV15, the J gene TRBJ1-1, with a tentative D call TRBD1 (6 bases). This CDR3 spans 14 amino acids. Trimming shortened V by 2 bases and J by 4 bases, and 11 bases separated the two germline ends. Germline V gene sequence: CDR1 LNHNV, CDR2 YYDKDF (reference sequence). The CDR3, as DNA: TGTGCCACCAGCAGATCGACAGGCTCCACTGAAGCTTTCTTT. Translating gives CATSRSTGSTEAFF.

The CDR3 coding sequence is TGTGCCAGCAGTCCAGGGACGGGGCCTACTGAAAAACTGTTTTTT. Its translation is CASSPGTGPTEKLFF. The J gene is TRBJ1-4, the V gene TRBV6-6; D perhaps matches TRBD1 (5 bases). Trimming left V 5 bases short and J 7 bases short, with 17 bases between. The length of the CDR3 is 15 residues. Germline CDR1 and CDR2: MNHNY and SVGAGI (reference sequence).

CDR3 nucleotides: TGTGCCAGCAGCGCGTCCAAAGCAGGGGGCGCTGGGGCCAACGTCCTGACTTTC. Amino acid sequence: CASSASKAGGAGANVLTF. V and J are TRBV9 and TRBJ2-6; 8 bases fit TRBD1. The CDR3 runs 18 residues. Per the germline V gene, CDR1 is SGDLS and CDR2 is YYNGEE. V was clipped by 3 bases and J by 2 bases; unmatched bases: 10.

The V and J genes are TRBV28 and TRBJ2-1, with 8 bases fitting TRBD2. The CDR3 has 16 amino acids. Germline V gene data show CDR1 as MDHEN and CDR2 as SYDVKM. V was clipped by 6 bases and J by 10 bases; unmatched bases: 17. In nucleotides, the CDR3 is TGTGCCAGCAGCACCCCTGCGGGGGGCACCGGACAAGAGCAGTTCTTC. It encodes CASSTPAGGTGQEQFF.

V is TRBV5-1 and J is TRBJ2-7, with TRBD1 identical over 11 bases. V lost 4 bases and J lost 7; bases outside the gene matches: 10. This CDR3 region has 15 residues. Germline CDR1 SGHRS, CDR2 YFSETQ. DNA for the CDR3: TGCGCCAGCAGCCCGGCCCCGGGACAGGGGGGGGAGCAGTACTTC. Translation: CASSPAPGQGGEQYF.

The chain uses TRBV18 and TRBJ1-5; perhaps TRBD1 as D (5 bases). V lost 0 bases, J lost 1 base, and 7 bases lay in between. The CDR3 has 15 residues. The germline V gene has CDR1 KGHSH and CDR2 LQKENI. The CDR3 here is CASSPPGESNQPQHF. CDR3 sequence (DNA): TGTGCCAGCTCACCACCAGGGGAGAGCAATCAGCCCCAGCATTTT.

V usage is TRBV5-1 and J usage is TRBJ1-1, with 9 nucleotides matching TRBD1. J was trimmed by 4 bases and V by 3 bases; bases with no gene match: 10. Germline CDR1 reads SGHRS; CDR2 reads YFSETQ. This CDR3 has 16 residues. The CDR3 spells CASSSGGTGYGTEAFF. Here the CDR3 DNA reads TGCGCCAGCAGCTCGGGAGGGACAGGGTATGGCACTGAAGCTTTCTTT.

The gene calls are TRBV4-2 and TRBJ1-2; a weak D match, TRBD1 (5 bases). Trimming pared 2 bases from V and 5 bases from J, leaving 15 bases between. The CDR3 is made up of 15 amino acids. CDR1 is LGHNA, CDR2 YNFKEQ, per germline. The CDR3: CASSQYDRPGYGYTF. In DNA, the CDR3 is TGTGCCAGCAGCCAATATGACAGACCTGGGTATGGCTACACCTTC.

This clone was recorded once. The chain couples TRBV13 to TRBJ1-6, with D tentatively TRBD1 (5 bases). Trimming removed 7 bases from V and 6 bases from J, with 16 bases in between. The CDR3 totals 15 residues. CDR1 is PRHDT, CDR2 FYEKMQ, per germline (reference sequence). CDR3 sequence reads: CASTPMAGINSPLHF. Here the CDR3 DNA reads TGTGCCAGCACCCCAATGGCAGGGATTAATTCACCCCTCCACTTT. The whole variable domain, remainder taken from reference TRBV13 and TRBJ1-6, is AAGVIQSPRHLIKEKRETATLKCYPIPRHDTVYWYQQGPGQDPQFLISFYEKMQSDKGSIPDRFSAQQFSDYHSELNMSSLELGDSALYFCASTPMAGINSPLHFGNGTRLTVT.

V usage is TRBV19 and J usage is TRBJ2-5, with 10 bases lining up with TRBD2. CDR1 is LNHDA, CDR2 SQIVND, per germline (reference sequence). Trimming removed 6 bases from V and 5 bases from J; junction bases left unmatched: 12. The CDR3 sequence is 16 residues long. CDR3 in amino acids: CASSMSQRGGRETQYF. In nucleotides, the CDR3 is TGTGCCAGTAGCATGTCCCAGCGGGGGGGCCGGGAGACCCAGTACTTC.

The rearrangement joins TRBV30 to TRBJ1-4; D remains ambiguous. Germline assignment: CDR1 GTSNPN and CDR2 SVGIG (reference sequence). V was clipped by 6 bases and J by 3 bases, with 17 bases between them. There are 15 residues in the CDR3. This chain's CDR3 is CACHPGRVSNEKLFF. The DNA for the CDR3 is TGTGCCTGCCACCCGGGGAGAGTTTCTAATGAAAAACTGTTTTTT.

This chain joins TRBV12-3 or TRBV12-4 and TRBJ1-1; D remains unclear. Between the trimmed V and J ends, which lost 6 bases and 2 bases, there was a span of 10 bases. CDR3 length: 13 amino acids. CDR3 region: CASRSRGNTEAFF. As DNA, the CDR3 is TGTGCCAGCAGGTCCCGGGGTAACACTGAAGCTTTCTTT.

The V gene is TRBV7-9, the J gene TRBJ1-1; TRBD1 is a possible D gene (6 bases). There are 13 residues in the CDR3. Germline loops: CDR1 SEHNR, CDR2 FQNEAQ (reference sequence). Trimming removed 2 bases from V and 4 bases from J, with 8 bases in between. The CDR3 DNA reads as TGTGCCAGCAGCTTATCGGGGGCCACTGAAGCTTTCTTT. Its protein is CASSLSGATEAFF.

The chain couples TRBV19 to TRBJ2-3; 8 positions match TRBD2. Germline V gene sequence: CDR1 LNHDA, CDR2 SQIVND (reference sequence). The CDR3 is made up of 15 amino acids. V dropped 4 bases and J dropped 5; count of bases not matched to a gene: 8. The chain's CDR3 is CASSNSGALRDTQYF. For the CDR3, the DNA is TGTGCCAGTAGTAATAGCGGGGCCCTACGAGATACGCAGTATTTT.

The chain joins TRBV19 to TRBJ2-7; unclear D gene. The CDR3 covers 13 residues. Per germline, CDR1 LNHDA and CDR2 SQIVND (reference sequence). Trimming took 6 bases from V and 3 from J, leaving 12 bases between them. CDR3 bases: TGTGCCAGTAGCTGGGGAACTGGCTACGAGCAGTACTTC. Translation gives CASSWGTGYEQYF.

The chain joins TRBV18 to TRBJ2-1, with TRBD1 matching over 7 bases. V was pared by 3 bases and J by 0 bases, with 8 bases of the junction left unmatched. From germline, CDR1 is KGHSH and CDR2 LQKENI. The CDR3 spans 17 residues. In nucleotides, the CDR3 is TGTGCCAGCTCACCTACGGACAGGTGGAGCTCCTACAATGAGCAGTTCTTC. It codes for CASSPTDRWSSYNEQFF.

The chain uses TRBV19 and TRBJ1-5; 9 bases line up with TRBD1. The V segment lost 7 bases and the J segment 4 bases; nucleotides outside the gene matches: 8. The CDR3 consists of 15 residues. CDR1 and CDR2 from the germline V gene are LNHDA and SQIVND (reference sequence). In DNA form, the CDR3 reads TGTGCCAGTATGGGGGACAGGGCCCTTAATCAGCCCCAGCATTTT. Translating gives CASMGDRALNQPQHF.

This chain joins TRBV20-1 and TRBJ1-1; a possible D gene is TRBD1 (5 bases). V was pared by 7 bases and J by 7 bases, with 10 bases between. Germline lookup yields CDR1 DFQATT and CDR2 SNEGSKA (reference sequence). CDR3 length: 10 residues. CDR3 loop: CSVLGVEAFF. Here the CDR3 DNA reads TGCAGTGTATTGGGGGTTGAAGCTTTCTTT.